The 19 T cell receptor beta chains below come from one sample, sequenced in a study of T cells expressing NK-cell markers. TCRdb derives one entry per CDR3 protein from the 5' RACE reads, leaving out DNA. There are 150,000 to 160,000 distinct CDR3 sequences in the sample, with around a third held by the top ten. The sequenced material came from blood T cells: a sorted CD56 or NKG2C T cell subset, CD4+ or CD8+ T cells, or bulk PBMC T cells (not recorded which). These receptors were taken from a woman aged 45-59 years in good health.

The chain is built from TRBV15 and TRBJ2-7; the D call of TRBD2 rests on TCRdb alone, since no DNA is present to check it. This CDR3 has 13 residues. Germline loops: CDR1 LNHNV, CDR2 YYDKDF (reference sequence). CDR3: CATSQKEGGEQYF.

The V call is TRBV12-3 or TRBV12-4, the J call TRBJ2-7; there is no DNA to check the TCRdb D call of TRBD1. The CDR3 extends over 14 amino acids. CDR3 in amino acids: CASSPDRGFHEQYF.

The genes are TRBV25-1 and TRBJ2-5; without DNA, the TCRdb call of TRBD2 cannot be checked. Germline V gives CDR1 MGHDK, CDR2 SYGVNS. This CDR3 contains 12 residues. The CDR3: CARWEGQETQYF.

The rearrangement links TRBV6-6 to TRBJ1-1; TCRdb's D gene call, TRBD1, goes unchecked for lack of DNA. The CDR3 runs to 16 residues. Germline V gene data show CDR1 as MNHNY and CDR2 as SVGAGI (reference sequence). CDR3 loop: CASSLYGGLEDTEAFF.

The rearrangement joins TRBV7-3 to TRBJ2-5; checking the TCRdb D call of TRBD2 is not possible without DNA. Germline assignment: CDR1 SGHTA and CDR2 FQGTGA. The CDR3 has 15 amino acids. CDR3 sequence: CASSLWPSGQETQYF.

The CDR3 is CSVEGKLAGGPSSYNEQFF. This chain links TRBV29-1 with TRBJ2-1; checking the TCRdb D call of TRBD2 is not possible without DNA. The length of the CDR3 is 19 residues. Looked up from germline, CDR1 is SQVTM and CDR2 is ANQGSEA.

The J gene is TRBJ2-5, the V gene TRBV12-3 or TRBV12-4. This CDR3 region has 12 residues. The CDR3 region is CASRESVETQYF.

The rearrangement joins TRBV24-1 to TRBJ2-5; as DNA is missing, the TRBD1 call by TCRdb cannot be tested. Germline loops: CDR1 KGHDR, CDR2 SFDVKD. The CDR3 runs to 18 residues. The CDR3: CATSDIRDRARGQETQYF.

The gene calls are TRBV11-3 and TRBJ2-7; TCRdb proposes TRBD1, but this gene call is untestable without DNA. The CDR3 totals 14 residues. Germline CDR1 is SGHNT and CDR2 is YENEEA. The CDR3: CASSSRDTGSEQYF.

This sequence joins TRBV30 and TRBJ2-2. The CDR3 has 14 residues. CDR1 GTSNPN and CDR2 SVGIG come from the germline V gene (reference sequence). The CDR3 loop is CAWSVSRDTGELFF.

The CDR3 here is CASGWGTGPYGYTF. The V gene is TRBV12-5, the J gene TRBJ1-2; TCRdb lists TRBD1, though no DNA is available to test this call. This CDR3 has 14 amino acids. Germline V gene sequence: CDR1 LGHNT, CDR2 FRNRAP. Full variable domain (missing parts from reference TRBV12-5 and TRBJ1-2): DARVTQTPRHKVTEMGQEVTMRCQPILGHNTVFWYRQTMMQGLELLAYFRNRAPLDDSGMPKDRFSAEMPDATLATLKIQPSEPRDSAVYFCASGWGTGPYGYTFGSGTRLTVV.

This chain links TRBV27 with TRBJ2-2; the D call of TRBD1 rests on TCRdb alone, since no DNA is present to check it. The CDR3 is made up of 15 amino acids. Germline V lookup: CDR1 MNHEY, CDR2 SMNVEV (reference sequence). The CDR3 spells CASSLGTEGTGELFF.

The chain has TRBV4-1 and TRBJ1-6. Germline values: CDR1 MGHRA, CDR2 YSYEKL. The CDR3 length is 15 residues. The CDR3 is CASSQGSSYNSPLHF.

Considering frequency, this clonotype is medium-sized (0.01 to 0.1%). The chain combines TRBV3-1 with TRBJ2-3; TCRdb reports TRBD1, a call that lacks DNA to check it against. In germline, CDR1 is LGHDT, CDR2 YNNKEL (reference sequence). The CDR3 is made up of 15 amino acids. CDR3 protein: CASSPRAGAGGTQYF.

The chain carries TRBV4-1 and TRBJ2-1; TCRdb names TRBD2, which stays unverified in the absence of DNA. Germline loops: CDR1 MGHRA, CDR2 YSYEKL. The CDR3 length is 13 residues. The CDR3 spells CASSQALGFEQFF.

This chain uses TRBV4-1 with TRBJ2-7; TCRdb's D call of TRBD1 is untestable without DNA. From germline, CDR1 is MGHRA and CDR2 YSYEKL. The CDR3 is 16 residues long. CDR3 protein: CASSQKQGQGGYEQYF.

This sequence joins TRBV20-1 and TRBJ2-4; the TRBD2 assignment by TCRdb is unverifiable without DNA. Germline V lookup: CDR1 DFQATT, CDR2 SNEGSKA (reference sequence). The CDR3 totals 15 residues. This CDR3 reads CSARVLAGNQNIQYF.

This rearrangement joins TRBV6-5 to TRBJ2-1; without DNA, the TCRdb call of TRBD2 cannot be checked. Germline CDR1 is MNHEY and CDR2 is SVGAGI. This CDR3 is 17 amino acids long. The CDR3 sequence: CASSSFRLAGDGNEQFF.

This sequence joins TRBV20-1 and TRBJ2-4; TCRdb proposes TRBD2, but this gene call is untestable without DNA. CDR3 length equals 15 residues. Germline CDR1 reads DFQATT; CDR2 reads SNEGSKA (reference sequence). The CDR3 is CSARDLRESEDIQYF.